This is a list of T cell receptor beta chains from one sample in a study of OX40 agonist ivuxolimab in advanced cancers. Sequenced by immunoSEQ multiplex PCR; TCRdb stores in-frame clones only, minus some. The sample includes approximately 77,000 clones, roughly 92% seen only once; the top ten take around 10%. The specimen was CD4+ or CD8+ T cells sorted from blood, collected in a trial of the OX40 agonist ivuxolimab. The receptors come from an adult with an advanced solid tumor such as melanoma, head and neck, liver or kidney cancer. Both conserved end residues are part of each CDR3. Fields, in order: clone size, D gene, J gene, V gene, CDR3 DNA, CDR3 protein. A D gene is named only where the DNA matches it firmly. Clone sizes are given selectively: once, few, many, or a class where the clone is expanded.

- | - | TRBJ2-7 | TRBV11-2 | TGTGCCAGCAGCTTAGCGACAGCATACGAGCAGTACTTC | CASSLATAYEQYF
- | - | TRBJ2-2 | TRBV11-2 | TGTGCCAGCAGGGCAGGGTTAACCGGGGAGCTGTTTTTT | CASRAGLTGELFF
- | TRBD1 | TRBJ1-1 | TRBV2 | TGTGCCAGCAGCGCCTCGGGACAGGGGAGTGAAGCTTTCTTT | CASSASGQGSEAFF
- | TRBD1 | TRBJ1-2 | TRBV7-9 | TGTGCCAGCAGCTCTAGGGGGGACAGTTGGGATGGCTACACCTTC | CASSSRGDSWDGYTF
- | TRBD1 | TRBJ1-1 | TRBV29-1 | TGCAGCGTTGAAGTGGGGACAGGGGGCTGGGGCACTGAAGCTTTCTTT | CSVEVGTGGWGTEAFF
- | - | TRBJ1-3 | TRBV2 | TGTGCCAGGGGGCGATCTTTTAAAGGATATGGAAACACCATATATTTT | CARGRSFKGYGNTIYF
- | - | TRBJ2-5 | TRBV4-3 | TGCGCCAGCAGCCAAGCCCGGGAATCCGGAGAGACCCAGTACTTC | CASSQARESGETQYF
few | TRBD1 | TRBJ1-1 | TRBV19 | TGTGCCAGTAGTTTTGGACAGGGCAATGAAGCTTTCTTT | CASSFGQGNEAFF
- | - | TRBJ2-5 | TRBV7-9 | TGTGCCAGCAGCTTTTCGGAGACCCAGTACTTC | CASSFSETQYF
- | - | TRBJ2-5 | TRBV7-9 | TGTGCCAGCAGGTGGGGAGAGACCCAGTACTTC | CASRWGETQYF
- | - | TRBJ2-7 | TRBV9 | TGTGCCAGCAGCGCCCGCCTTGACTCCTACGAGCAGTACTTC | CASSARLDSYEQYF
- | TRBD2 | TRBJ2-3 | TRBV9 | TGTGCCAGCAGCGTTGGCGGGGGGTCAGATACGCAGTATTTT | CASSVGGGSDTQYF
once | - | TRBJ2-1 | TRBV11-2 | TGTGCCAGCCAAGGGTTATACAATGAGCAGTTCTTC | CASQGLYNEQFF
- | - | TRBJ2-7 | TRBV6-5 | TGTGCCAGCAGCCCGGGGATTGAGCACGAGCAGTACTTC | CASSPGIEHEQYF
- | - | TRBJ1-2 | TRBV4-3 | TGCGCCAGCAGCCAAGATAAGGGGGGCGCCTATGGCTACACCTTC | CASSQDKGGAYGYTF
- | - | TRBJ2-7 | TRBV19 | TGTGCCAGTCCCCCGGGAGGGACAGCTTCCTACGAGCAGTACTTC | CASPPGGTASYEQYF
few | - | TRBJ1-5 | TRBV11-2 | TGTGCCAGCAGCTTAGTCGCCGATCAGCCCCAGCATTTT | CASSLVADQPQHF
- | TRBD2 | TRBJ2-7 | TRBV9 | TGTGCCAGCAGCGTAGGAGGGATAGCGGGGGCCTCCGAGCAGTACTTC | CASSVGGIAGASEQYF
- | - | TRBJ2-1 | TRBV5-6 | TGTGCCAGCAGCTGGAGCACACGGCCTACGGACTACAATGAGCAGTTCTTC | CASSWSTRPTDYNEQFF
- | TRBD1 | TRBJ2-5 | TRBV10-3 | TGTGCCATCAGTGAGCCGGACAGGGGGGAGACCCAGTACTTC | CAISEPDRGETQYF
few | TRBD1 | TRBJ2-6 | TRBV14 | TGTGCCAGCAGCCAAGCCGACGCCTGGGACAGCGGCCCCGGGACCGCTGGGGCCAACGTCCTGACTTTC | CASSQADAWDSGPGTAGANVLTF
- | TRBD2 | TRBJ2-1 | TRBV9 | TGTGCCAGCAGCGGGCCCCCTTCTCTTAGCGGGGGGTACAATGAGCAGTTCTTC | CASSGPPSLSGGYNEQFF
- | - | TRBJ2-7 | TRBV5-6 | TGTGCCAGCAGCTCAGGTCCGATGGAGCAGTACTTC | CASSSGPMEQYF
- | - | TRBJ2-1 | TRBV27 | TGTGCCAGCAGTTTATTAGGGTTCGGGGGCGCTTACAATGAGCAGTTCTTC | CASSLLGFGGAYNEQFF
- | - | TRBJ2-7 | TRBV9 | TGTGCCAGCAGCGTAGCGTCCGGGACATTCACCTACGAGCAGTACTTC | CASSVASGTFTYEQYF
- | - | TRBJ2-2 | TRBV9 | TGTGCCAGCAGCCGACCACCCGGGACTGTCAACACCGGGGAGCTGTTTTTT | CASSRPPGTVNTGELFF
- | - | TRBJ2-5 | TRBV27 | TGTGCCAGCAGTTCCCTGCTCTCCGGGGGAGAGACCCAGTACTTC | CASSSLLSGGETQYF
- | - | TRBJ2-7 | TRBV4-1 | TGCGCCAGCAGCCAAGATGGGGTAGAAAAGTACTTC | CASSQDGVEKYF
- | TRBD1 | TRBJ1-5 | TRBV10-3 | TGTGCCATCAGTGAGTTTGGGCAGGGGGATCAGCCCCAGCATTTT | CAISEFGQGDQPQHF
- | TRBD1 | TRBJ2-2 | TRBV27 | TGTGCCAGCAGTATCGTAGGGACAGGGGGTACCGGGGAGCTGTTTTTT | CASSIVGTGGTGELFF
once | - | TRBJ2-7 | TRBV4-1 | TGCGCCAGCAGCCAAGAGCCAGGCGTCTTGGGGTACGAGCAGTACTTC | CASSQEPGVLGYEQYF
once | TRBD1 | TRBJ2-2 | TRBV6-1 | TGTGCCAGCAGTGAATGGTGGGACAGGGACGGCGGGGAGCTGTTTTTT | CASSEWWDRDGGELFF
- | - | TRBJ2-1 | TRBV5-6 | TGTGCCAGCAGCTTGGGACACAATGAGCAGTTCTTC | CASSLGHNEQFF
- | TRBD1 | TRBJ1-1 | TRBV10-3 | TGTGCCACATGGGACAGGGGGCTTTGGGGCACTGAAGCTTTCTTT | CATWDRGLWGTEAFF
- | - | TRBJ2-1 | TRBV7-3 | TGTGCCAGCAGCCTCAGCGGAAGCTCCTACAATGAGCAGTTCTTC | CASSLSGSSYNEQFF
- | - | TRBJ1-6 | TRBV10-3 | TGTGCCATCAGTGTAGACACGGTCTCCTATAATTCACCCCTCCACTTT | CAISVDTVSYNSPLHF
- | TRBD1 | TRBJ1-4 | TRBV2 | TGTGCCAGCAGTGGCCGGGACAGGGGGACAACTAATGAAAAACTGTTTTTT | CASSGRDRGTTNEKLFF
- | - | TRBJ1-1 | TRBV19 | TGTGCCAGTAGTATAGGGGCCCCGAACACTGAAGCTTTCTTT | CASSIGAPNTEAFF
- | - | TRBJ2-7 | TRBV13 | TGTGCCAGCAGCTTAGGGTCAGGGGCGGACGAGCAGTACTTC | CASSLGSGADEQYF
- | TRBD2 | TRBJ2-1 | TRBV9 | TGTGCCAGCACTCCCGGGGGGGGCAATGAGCAGTTCTTC | CASTPGGGNEQFF
- | TRBD1 | TRBJ2-2 | TRBV7-6 | TGTGCCAGCAGCGCTCCGGACAGGGGGCAATCGTACACCGGGGAGCTGTTTTTT | CASSAPDRGQSYTGELFF
- | - | TRBJ1-1 | TRBV5-6 | TGTGCCAGCAGCTTGGTATTGCGGGGTGGCGGGACTGAAGCTTTCTTT | CASSLVLRGGGTEAFF
- | TRBD2 | TRBJ2-3 | TRBV9 | TGTGCCAGCAGTGACCGACTAGCGGGGGTGGATACGCAGTATTTT | CASSDRLAGVDTQYF
once | - | TRBJ2-5 | TRBV13 | TGTGCCAGCAGCTTAAGAGACAGTGTCGGGACCCAGTACTTC | CASSLRDSVGTQYF
- | - | TRBJ2-3 | TRBV14 | TGTGCCAGCAGTCAGTATGACCACACAGATACGCAGTATTTT | CASSQYDHTDTQYF
- | TRBD1 | TRBJ1-3 | TRBV9 | TGTGCCAGCAGCGAGGGGACAGCTGGAAACACCATATATTTT | CASSEGTAGNTIYF
- | - | TRBJ2-7 | TRBV7-2 | TGTGCCAGCAGCTTATTAGGCGGGGGCCCGTCCTACGAGCAGTACTTC | CASSLLGGGPSYEQYF
- | - | TRBJ1-2 | TRBV5-1 | TGCGCCAGCAGCTTATACTCAGGGGCGCCATTCTATGGCTACACCTTC | CASSLYSGAPFYGYTF
once | - | TRBJ1-2 | TRBV11-2 | TGTGCCAGCAGCTTCTCGTCCGGCTACACCTTC | CASSFSSGYTF
- | - | TRBJ2-1 | TRBV9 | TGTGCCAGCAGCGTAGTGGGGTCCACATACAATGAGCAGTTCTTC | CASSVVGSTYNEQFF
- | - | TRBJ1-2 | TRBV6-5 | TGTGCCAGCAGTTCGGGCAGAGCTAACTATGGCTACACCTTC | CASSSGRANYGYTF